This record covers a single T cell receptor beta chain. Antigen: not known. One end of the junction is discordant with germline, which a read error may explain. Blood draws of roughly 6 milliliters of peripheral blood occurred at each of two time points. The data were obtained in a study of prognosis after radiotherapy for stage I lung cancer. Looking at the study overall: Newly diagnosed primary stage I lung tumors occurred in approximately 15 patients, and oligometastatic NSCLC after surgical resection of the primary tumor occurred in five. Operability status for all non-small cell lung cancer patients was recorded as medically inoperable. General study findings and limits: After stereotactic body radiation therapy, median unique TCR clones were 6,861, down from around 9,800.

The CDR3 runs to 16 residues. The TCR beta CDR3 region was amplified from genomic DNA, with two rounds of multiplex PCR being used for the amplification. Individual primers that were specific to each TRBV and TRBJ gene served in first-round PCR. TCRdb used MiXCR to reprocess the multiplex PCR reads, holding one entry per CDR3 protein. This sample has 25,000 to 35,000 distinct CDR3 sequences, with 40% to 55% found just once. This receptor was identified in a donor aged 50 or older with non-small cell lung cancer. The rearrangement uses TRBV6-7 and TRBJ2-7; no reliable D call. TRBV6-7 is designated an ORF whose function remains uncertain. The sequencing used PBMCs, collected before or after stereotactic body radiation therapy (not recorded which). CDR3 sequence reads: CASSYPPPKGFHEQCF. CDR3 sequence (DNA): TGTGCCAGCAGTTACCCCCCACCCAAGGGTTTCCACGAGCAGTGCTTC.